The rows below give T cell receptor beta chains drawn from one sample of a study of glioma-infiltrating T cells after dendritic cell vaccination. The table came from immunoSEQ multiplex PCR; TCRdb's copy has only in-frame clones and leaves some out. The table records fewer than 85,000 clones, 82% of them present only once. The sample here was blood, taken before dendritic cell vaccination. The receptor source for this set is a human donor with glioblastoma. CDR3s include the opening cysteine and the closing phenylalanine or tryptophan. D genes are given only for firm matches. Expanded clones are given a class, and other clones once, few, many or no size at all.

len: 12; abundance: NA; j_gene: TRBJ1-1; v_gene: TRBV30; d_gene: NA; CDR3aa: CASRGGNTEAFF; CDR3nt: TGTGCCTCGAGGGGGGGAAACACTGAAGCTTTCTTT
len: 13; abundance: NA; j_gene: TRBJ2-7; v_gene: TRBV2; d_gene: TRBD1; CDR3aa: CASSTGGSYEQYF; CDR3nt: TGTGCCAGCAGCACAGGGGGCTCGTACGAGCAGTACTTC
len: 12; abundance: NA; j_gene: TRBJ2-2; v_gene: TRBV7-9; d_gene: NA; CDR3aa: CASSLYTGELFF; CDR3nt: TGTGCCAGCAGCCTCTACACCGGGGAGCTGTTTTTT
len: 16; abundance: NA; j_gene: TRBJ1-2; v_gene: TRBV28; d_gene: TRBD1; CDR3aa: CASSSTGGYPNYGYTF; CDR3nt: TGTGCCAGCAGTTCCACAGGGGGATACCCTAACTATGGCTACACCTTC
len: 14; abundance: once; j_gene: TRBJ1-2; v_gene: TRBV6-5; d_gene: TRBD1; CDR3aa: CASSATGVDYGYTF; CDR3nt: TGTGCCAGCAGTGCCACAGGGGTGGACTATGGCTACACCTTC
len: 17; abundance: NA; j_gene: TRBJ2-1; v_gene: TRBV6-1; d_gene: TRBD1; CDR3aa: CASSEVGQGISYNEQFF; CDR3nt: TGTGCCAGCAGTGAAGTGGGACAGGGTATTTCCTACAATGAGCAGTTCTTC
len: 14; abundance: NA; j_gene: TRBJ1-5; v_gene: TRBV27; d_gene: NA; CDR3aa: CASSYRFGNQPQHF; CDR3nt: TGTGCCAGCAGCTACAGGTTTGGCAATCAGCCCCAGCATTTT
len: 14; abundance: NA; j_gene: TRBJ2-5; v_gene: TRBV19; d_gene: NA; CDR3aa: CASRGQGSKETQYF; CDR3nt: TGTGCCAGTAGAGGGCAGGGTTCAAAAGAGACCCAGTACTTC
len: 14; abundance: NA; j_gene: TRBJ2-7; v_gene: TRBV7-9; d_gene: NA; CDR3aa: CASSLATAGYEQYF; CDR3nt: TGTGCCAGCAGCTTAGCGACCGCAGGGTACGAGCAGTACTTC
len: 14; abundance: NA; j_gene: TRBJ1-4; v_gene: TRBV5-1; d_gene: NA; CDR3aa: CASASTGGNEKLFF; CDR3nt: TGCGCCAGCGCTTCGACGGGGGGTAATGAAAAACTGTTTTTT
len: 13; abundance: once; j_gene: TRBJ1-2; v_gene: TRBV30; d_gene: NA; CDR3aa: CAQTEMGNYGYTF; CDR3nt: TGTGCACAGACAGAGATGGGCAACTATGGCTACACCTTC
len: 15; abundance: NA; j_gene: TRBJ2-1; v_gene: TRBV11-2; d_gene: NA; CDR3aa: CASSLVRGNTNEQFF; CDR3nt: TGTGCCAGCAGCTTAGTGAGGGGGAACACCAATGAGCAGTTCTTC
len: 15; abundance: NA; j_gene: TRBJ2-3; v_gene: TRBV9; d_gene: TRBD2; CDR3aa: CASSVRGGGTDTQYF; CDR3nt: TGTGCCAGCAGCGTCCGGGGGGGCGGCACAGATACGCAGTATTTT
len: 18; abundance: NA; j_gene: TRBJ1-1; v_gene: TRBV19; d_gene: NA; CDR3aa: CASSIDLLQARMNTEAFF; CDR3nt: TGTGCCAGTAGTATAGATCTATTGCAGGCCCGAATGAACACTGAAGCTTTCTTT
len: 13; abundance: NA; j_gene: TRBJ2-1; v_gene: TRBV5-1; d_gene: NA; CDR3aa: CASSLGGGSGQFF; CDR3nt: TGCGCCAGCAGCTTGGGGGGGGGCTCGGGGCAGTTCTTC
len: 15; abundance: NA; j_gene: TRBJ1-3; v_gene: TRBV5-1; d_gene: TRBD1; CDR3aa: CASSLEQGAGNTIYF; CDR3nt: TGCGCCAGCAGCTTGGAGCAGGGGGCTGGAAACACCATATATTTT